This T cell receptor beta chain was identified in a study of T cell responses to AZD1222 COVID-19 vaccine (dated by TCRdb to the early 2020s). In the study overall: AZD1222 recipients with second doses at about 4 weeks or about 12 weeks were pooled, because spike-specific TCR depth and breadth did not differ between schedules. Trial participants were enrolled by age into 18-55, 56-69 and 70-plus year subgroups, with roughly 150, 30 and 60 TCR-sequenced participants respectively. A total of approximately 230 trial participants underwent TCR sequencing, of whom nearly 210 received two doses of AZD1222 and about 25 received two doses of the MenACWY control vaccine. What the work shows at the level of the full study, not this receptor alone: The 56-69-year group was small, and its depth increase did not reach significance, likely because of low power. The whole spike protein was spanned by vaccine-associated CD4 TCRs, and dominant responses were seen in regions 160-218 and 743-854. Conclusions about previously exposed vaccinees are limited because only six or seven AZD1222 recipients were SARS-CoV-2 seropositive at baseline. Spike-specific TCR breadth and depth rose significantly after two AZD1222 doses compared with day 0 and with MenACWY recipients. Participants were mostly white British and included more females than males, and it was suggested by the authors that clonal diversity may have been underestimated. Reportedly, close to half of the unique spike-specific TCRs recognized epitopes lying outside the regions that are mutated in the B.1.351 and B.1.1.7 variants. Because no samples from the day 14 peak response were available, repertoires could be characterized only after the peak T cell response.

This clone showed up just a few times. It lacks a known antigen. No qualities accompany the bases; no much larger clone lies one base away. The CDR3 regions of human TCRbeta chains were subjected to immunosequencing. The authors' analysis ran thus. TCRs in the repertoires were compared against a reference library of SARS-CoV-2-specific TCRs that had been generated with the MIRA antigen-specificity platform. Breadth meant the fraction of unique TCRs that were SARS-CoV-2-associated, whereas depth meant the fraction of total T cells that were SARS-CoV-2-associated. Each spike-specific TCR was assigned to its reactive spike region and to a CD4 or CD8 class using the MIRA data. Log10-transformed breadth and depth values were compared by one-way ANOVA with Sidak's multiple comparisons tests. TCRdb mirrors the immuneACCESS table, restricted to in-frame sequences. Some clones are absent from its copies; in checked studies, under half trace to an unresolved V gene, and the reason for the others is unknown. Clonal size and the V and J genes are those of that table, whereas D and trimming came from the DNA. Here the sample has roughly 49,000 clones; around three quarters occur a single time. Around 7% of the sample is taken by the ten largest.

V gives up 2 bases and J gives up 1 base, and the segment between their germline ends measures 9 bases. The cysteine opens and the phenylalanine closes a CDR3 of 14 amino acids. Just CDR3 DNA is preserved here, 42 bases in frame from base 1. As encoded in the germline V gene, CDR1 is MNHEY while CDR2 is SVGAGI. The time point tag for this specimen amounts to: baseline before first vaccination. The vaccinee samples were drawn from two UK trials, COV001 and COV002, one of which was a single-blind randomized controlled phase 2/3 trial testing AZD1222 (ChAdOx1 nCoV-19) in healthy adults. For TCRbeta chain sequencing, PBMC samples were collected from trial participants at day 0 and at day 28 after the second dose.

The sequencing here drew on peripheral blood, taken on day 0 of AZD1222 vaccination. The chain is assembled from TRBV6-5 and TRBJ2-7, and possibly TRBD1, on 5 matching bases. This TCR derives from an adult in good health. At the DNA level, the sequence is TGTGCCAGCAGTTACGGGGCAGCTTCCTACGAGCAGTACTTC. Its protein product is CASSYGAASYEQYF.